Listed here is a single T cell receptor beta chain. Adults of Caucasian background living in Nashville, Tennessee made up all donors. Clones were sequenced by immunoSEQ multiplex PCR, and TCRdb holds only the in-frame ones, with some missing. The repertoire holds approximately 1,000,000 clones, with about 84% as singletons. This sample was taken from a study of shared clonotypes between healthy human individuals. The germline V gene encodes CDR1 SNHLY and CDR2 FYNNEI. The CDR3 extends over 12 amino acids. V dropped 5 bases and J dropped 10 bases, with 11 bases sitting between them. This chain connects TRBV2 to TRBJ1-4, with D hard to call. The sample was memory CD4+ T cells from PBMCs. Subset described: CD45RA-negative fraction. The origin of this receptor is a man aged 18 to 30 in good health. Some clones in this sample may be carry-over from other donors' samples. The DNA of the CDR3 is TGTGCCAGCAGTCAAAACGAGGGAAAACTGTTTTTT. Residues: CASSQNEGKLFF.